These T cell receptor beta chains were read from a single sample in a study of regulatory T cells in long-lasting Graves disease. One entry per CDR3 protein results from TCRdb running MiXCR on the multiplex PCR reads. Counted here are about 310,000 distinct CDR3 sequences, 22% occurring once; the ten biggest clones make up around three fifths. This specimen was peripheral blood mononuclear cells (PBMCs), taken when the disease was refractory, from a patient treated with antithyroid drugs. All receptors come from a female donor with Graves disease. Each CDR3 is given with its conserved first and last residue. D genes are given only for firm matches. For some rows the clone size is stated as once, few or many, or as a class when expanded; others skip it.

clone size | D gene | J gene | V gene | CDR3 DNA | CDR3 protein
. | . | TRBJ1-2 | TRBV4-2 | TGTGCCAGCAGCCAAGCCGGCGACGGGGGTTCAAGGGGCTACACCTTC | CASSQAGDGGSRGYTF
few | TRBD1 | TRBJ2-7 | TRBV18 | TGTGCCAGCTCACCGACTCCGGGACAGGGGGTTTACGAGCAGTACTTC | CASSPTPGQGVYEQYF
. | . | TRBJ2-7 | TRBV7-2 | TGTGCCAGCAGCTTAGCCCCACAGACGACCTACGAGCAGTACTTC | CASSLAPQTTYEQYF
. | TRBD2 | TRBJ2-5 | TRBV30 | TGTGCCTGGAGTGAGCTAGCGGGAGATTGGGTCGAAGAGACCCAGTACTTC | CAWSELAGDWVEETQYF
. | TRBD1 | TRBJ1-4 | TRBV5-1 | TGCGCCAGCAGCATGGACAGGGTGGGTGAAAAACTGTTTTTT | CASSMDRVGEKLFF
. | . | TRBJ1-5 | TRBV20-1 | TGCAGTGCTGGGGGACCCGCCGATCAGCCCCAGCATTTT | CSAGGPADQPQHF
many | . | TRBJ2-7 | TRBV12-3/TRBV12-4 | TGTGCCAGCAGTTTTCTGGTGGGTTACGAGCAGTACTTC | CASSFLVGYEQYF
many | . | TRBJ1-3 | TRBV6-1 | TGTGCCAGCAGTCCGGTCACCCACTCTGGAAACACCATATATTTT | CASSPVTHSGNTIYF
many | . | TRBJ2-5 | TRBV6-1 | TGTGCCAGCACAAGGACTCTTCAAGAGACCCAGTACTTC | CASTRTLQETQYF
few | . | TRBJ2-7 | TRBV4-1 | TGCGCCAGCAGCCAAGGTGATTACTCCTACGAGCAGTACTTC | CASSQGDYSYEQYF
few | . | TRBJ2-4 | TRBV7-2 | TGTGCCAGCAGCTACTGGGAAAGTGGGAGCATTCAGTACTTC | CASSYWESGSIQYF
few | . | TRBJ1-3 | TRBV6-2/TRBV6-3 | TGTGCCAGCAGTTACTTTCGACATCTCTCTGGAAACACCATATATTTT | CASSYFRHLSGNTIYF
few | TRBD1 | TRBJ2-7 | TRBV7-2 | TGTGCCAGCAGCCCTGCGCCCGGGACAGGGGTTATCGACGAGCAGCACTTC | CASSPAPGTGVIDEQHF
many | . | TRBJ1-1 | TRBV7-2 | TGTGCCAGCAGCTTAGCCGGGGGAGTGAACACTGAAGCTTTCTTT | CASSLAGGVNTEAFF
. | . | TRBJ1-5 | TRBV20-1 | TGCAGTGGGAGAGACAGGAATCAGCCCCAGCATTTT | CSGRDRNQPQHF
many | . | TRBJ2-5 | TRBV28 | TGTGCCAGCAGCCTGAATTCCCGGGGGCAAGAGACCCAGTACTTC | CASSLNSRGQETQYF
. | . | TRBJ1-3 | TRBV2 | TGTGCCAGCAGTAATTCAGCCTCTGGAAACACCATATATTTT | CASSNSASGNTIYF
. | . | TRBJ1-1 | TRBV20-1 | TGCAGTGCTAGTTTCGGGCACTCACTGAACACTGAAGCTTTCTTT | CSASFGHSLNTEAFF
few | . | TRBJ2-7 | TRBV20-1 | TGCAGTGCTAGTACGGGGGCCGGGTACGAGCAGTACTTC | CSASTGAGYEQYF
few | . | TRBJ2-7 | TRBV29-1 | TGCAGCGTAAAAAGGGCCGGAGCCTACGAGCAGTACTTC | CSVKRAGAYEQYF
few | . | TRBJ2-3 | TRBV29-1 | TGCAGCGTTGAGCTGGGGTACACAGATACGCAGTATTTT | CSVELGYTDTQYF
. | . | TRBJ2-4 | TRBV30 | TGTGCCTGGAGTGCACCAGCCAAAAACATTCAGTACTTC | CAWSAPAKNIQYF
many | TRBD1 | TRBJ1-1 | TRBV28 | TGTGCCAGCAGTGGGACAGGTCAGGTTGACACTGAAGCTTTCTTT | CASSGTGQVDTEAFF
many | . | TRBJ2-5 | TRBV7-8 | TGTGCCAGCAGCTCGGGAGAGCAAGAGACCCAGTACTTC | CASSSGEQETQYF
. | . | TRBJ1-3 | TRBV30 | TGTGCCTGGACCGAAATCGGATCTGGAAACACCATATATTTT | CAWTEIGSGNTIYF
many | TRBD2 | TRBJ2-5 | TRBV7-9 | TGTGCCAGCAACCCGGCGGGCGGGAGGGAAGAGACCCAGTACTTC | CASNPAGGREETQYF
. | TRBD2 | TRBJ2-1 | TRBV4-2 | TGTGCCAGCAGCCAAGAAGGGGGACTAGTGTACAATGAGCAGTTCTTC | CASSQEGGLVYNEQFF
many | . | TRBJ2-7 | TRBV3-1 | TGTGCCAGCAGCCAGACACCCGTCGAGCAGTACTTC | CASSQTPVEQYF
few | TRBD1 | TRBJ2-7 | TRBV27 | TGTGCCAGCAGGGACAGGGGTCACGAGCAGTACTTC | CASRDRGHEQYF
. | TRBD1 | TRBJ2-7 | TRBV28 | TGTGCCAGCAGATACGAGGACAGGGCGAGTTACGAGCAGTACTTC | CASRYEDRASYEQYF
. | . | TRBJ2-5 | TRBV6-1 | TGTGCCACTCATCCCGGGGTCTCAGAGACCCAGTACTTC | CATHPGVSETQYF
few | . | TRBJ1-6 | TRBV7-2 | TGTGCCAGCAGCTTAGCTCGGTATAATTCACCCCTCCACTTT | CASSLARYNSPLHF
. | TRBD2 | TRBJ2-1 | TRBV4-3 | TGCGCCAGCAGCCAAGATAGACTAGCGGGAGGTAATGAGCAGTTCTTC | CASSQDRLAGGNEQFF
. | TRBD1 | TRBJ2-7 | TRBV5-5 | TGTGCCAGCAGCTTGACAGGGGTGAGCTCCTACGAGCAGTACTTC | CASSLTGVSSYEQYF
many | TRBD1 | TRBJ1-5 | TRBV2 | TGTGCCAGCAGACAGACAGGGGGCTGGGATCAGCCCCAGCATTTT | CASRQTGGWDQPQHF
many | . | TRBJ2-5 | TRBV6-1 | TGTGCCAGCAGTGAGGGACATCCCTGGCAGGTCCAAGAGACCCAGTACTTC | CASSEGHPWQVQETQYF
. | . | TRBJ2-3 | TRBV5-6 | TGTGCCAGCAGCTTGGCAGCTCGCGGCATCACAGATACGCAGTATTTT | CASSLAARGITDTQYF
many | . | TRBJ1-2 | TRBV5-1 | TGCGCCAGCAGAACCGGGACCACTAACTATGGCTACACCTTC | CASRTGTTNYGYTF
. | . | TRBJ2-7 | TRBV6-2/TRBV6-3 | TGTGCCAGCAGTTATACCTGGACAGCTCCCTACGAGCAGTACTTC | CASSYTWTAPYEQYF
. | . | TRBJ2-4 | TRBV29-1 | TGCAGCGCCCTGCTTAGAGGAGTGGTAAACATTCAGTACTTC | CSALLRGVVNIQYF
once | TRBD2 | TRBJ2-1 | TRBV10-3 | TGTGCCATCAGTGAGTCGATCGAGAGGACTAGCAGGAATGAGCAGTTCTTC | CAISESIERTSRNEQFF
. | TRBD1 | TRBJ1-1 | TRBV6-1 | TGTGCCACCAACACAGGGGCCGGGACTGAAGCTTTCTTT | CATNTGAGTEAFF
few | . | TRBJ2-7 | TRBV12-3/TRBV12-4 | TGTGCCACACAATCGGCCTTCTCCTACGAGCAGTACTTC | CATQSAFSYEQYF
. | . | TRBJ2-7 | TRBV27 | TGTGCCAGCAGTTTATTCGTGGGGTCCTACGAGCAGTACTTC | CASSLFVGSYEQYF
few | TRBD2 | TRBJ2-5 | TRBV7-8 | TGTGCCAGCAGCAACTATCGGATTCCGGGACTAGCGGGAAAAGAGACCCAGTACTTC | CASSNYRIPGLAGKETQYF